This T cell receptor (beta chain) appears in the sequencing data of a study of T-cell reconstitution after alpha-beta-depleted transplantation in children. Construction of the TCRbeta library involved unique molecular identifiers. TCRdb reprocessed the PCR reads with MiXCR, giving one entry per CDR3 protein. The sample records some 590,000 distinct CDR3 sequences, 8% to 11% being singletons. Germline CDR1 is MNHNY and CDR2 is SVGAGI (reference sequence). The CDR3 consists of 11 residues. V was pared by 7 bases and J by 6 bases, with 8 bases between. Source: PBMCs from the stem cell graft donor, taken from the stem cell graft. The receptor comes from a human donor who donated a stem cell graft to a child with acute myeloid leukemia. V usage is TRBV6-6 and J usage is TRBJ2-3; D remains ambiguous. The CDR3 sequence is CASTNLDTQYF. Here the CDR3 DNA reads TGTGCCAGCACGAACCTGGATACGCAGTATTTT.